This T cell receptor (beta chain) was sequenced for a study of T cells in narcolepsy. Overall study results and limits: Autoreactive clonotypes reportedly recurred in blood of same and different patients, not controls. Comparing one patient's CSF and blood CD4+ clonotypes highlighted HCRT- and TRIB2-specific autoreactive clonotypes.

With respect to this clone: The antigen remains unidentified.

Measured with immunoSEQ multiplex PCR; TCRdb has only the in-frame clones, and not every one. The sample contains tens of thousands of clones, roughly 82% of which appear only once. The sequencing sample was made of CD45RA- memory CD4+ T cells from PBMCs. The receptor comes from a human donor with narcolepsy.

The CDR3: CASWPTRGATEAFF. The CDR3 bases are TGTGCCAGTTGGCCTACGAGAGGGGCCACTGAAGCTTTCTTT. The chain employs TRBV19 and TRBJ1-1, with D tentatively TRBD1 (5 bases). V dropped 8 bases and J dropped 4 bases, with 17 bases sitting between them. The germline CDR1 and CDR2 sequences are LNHDA and SQIVND (reference sequence). This CDR3 is built from 14 residues.